These 6 T cell receptor beta chains were all obtained from the same sample, sequenced in a study of blood T cell repertoires in COVID-19 (dated by TCRdb to the early 2020s). Preparation of the library involved the immunoSEQ multiplex PCR assay. TCRdb took this table from immuneACCESS and kept in-frame rearrangements with V and J called. Such tables lack part of the clones; where checked against another copy, unresolved V genes explain under half of the gap, and the rest is unexplained. Here the sample has more than 65,000 clones; around nine tenths occur a single time. Of the sample, less than 8% is held by the ten largest clones. Sample: peripheral blood. Receptors were obtained from a man over 45 with active COVID-19.

The V call is TRBV24-1, the J call TRBJ2-5; 8 nucleotides line up with TRBD2. This CDR3 is built from 16 residues. CDR1 is KGHDR, CDR2 SFDVKD, per germline. Trimming removed 5 bases from V and 2 bases from J; junction bases left unmatched: 9. The CDR3 DNA follows: TGTGCCACCAGTGCAACGGCGGGAGGATCACAAGAGACCCAGTACTTC. Its translation is CATSATAGGSQETQYF.

The chain recombines TRBV6-6 with TRBJ2-1, with 7 bases matching TRBD1. This CDR3 has 15 residues. The V gene's germline CDR1 is MNHNY and CDR2 SVGAGI (reference sequence). V gave up 2 bases and J gave up 2 bases; unmatched junction bases: 3. CDR3 bases: TGTGCCAGCAGTTACGTCCAGGGGGCCTACAATGAGCAGTTCTTC. Its translation: CASSYVQGAYNEQFF.

This chain joins TRBV4-3 and TRBJ2-7, with a weak D call TRBD1 (5 bases). The germline V and J ends were trimmed by 1 base and 2 bases, with 12 bases remaining between them. CDR3 length: 15 residues. CDR1 is LGHNA and CDR2 is YSLEER in the germline V gene. The DNA for the CDR3 is TGCGCCAGCAGCCAAGCATTGGCAGGGCCCTACGAGCAGTACTTC. As protein: CASSQALAGPYEQYF.

The rearrangement uses TRBV5-4 and TRBJ1-4, with TRBD1 matching 7 bases. The length of the CDR3 is 17 residues. The trim removed 4 bases at V and 5 bases at J, leaving 14 bases unmatched. CDR1 is SGHNT and CDR2 is YYREEE in the germline V gene (reference sequence). The CDR3 sequence: CASSGVTTTGENEKLFF. The CDR3 region has the DNA TGTGCCAGCAGCGGAGTTACAACAACAGGGGAGAATGAAAAACTGTTTTTT.

This chain uses TRBV2 with TRBJ1-3; possibly TRBD1 for D (6 bases). Trimming removed 6 bases at V and 5 bases at J, with 14 bases between. This CDR3 contains 14 residues. Germline CDR1 SNHLY, CDR2 FYNNEI. The CDR3 DNA is TGTGCCAGCAGCCCTATGACAGGACGAAACACCATATATTTT. Translating it yields CASSPMTGRNTIYF.

This sequence joins TRBV5-6 and TRBJ1-5, with D possibly being TRBD1 (6 bases). From germline, CDR1 is SGHDT and CDR2 YYEEEE. With 0 bases removed from V and 6 bases from J, the gap between germline ends came to 10 bases. This CDR3 is built from 14 residues. CDR3 bases: TGTGCCAGCAGCTTGGACAGGGCGGGTCAGCCCCAGCATTTT. This translates into CASSLDRAGQPQHF.